The T cell receptor (beta chain) described here comes from a study of STAT5B mutations in CD4+ large granular lymphocyte leukemia. Concerning this clone: Its antigen remains unidentified.

Profiled with immunoSEQ multiplex PCR; TCRdb holds only in-frame clones, not every one. Among about 38,000 clones listed, over 70% were seen once. Control samples were healthy donors' buffy coats. Whole-study findings and limits: No patients shared main leukemic clonotypes, though less than 30% appeared at low frequency elsewhere. Compared with healthy controls (2/35), patient top clones favored TRBV06 (8/27).

There are 14 residues in the CDR3. V was pared by 5 bases and J by 5 bases, with 7 bases of the junction left unmatched. The germline V gene encodes CDR1 SGHTA and CDR2 FQGNSA. The clonotype comes from a human donor in good health. This chain joins TRBV7-2 and TRBJ1-1, with 8 bases fitting TRBD1. Sequencing was done on a sample of CD4+ T cells from blood buffy coats. The CDR3 DNA follows: TGTGCCAGCAGCAAGGGACAGGCGAGAACTGAAGCTTTCTTT. Translation: CASSKGQARTEAFF.